Listed here is a single TCR beta chain. The antigen remains undetermined. This specimen comes from a study of STAT5B mutations in CD4+ large granular lymphocyte leukemia. About the research overall: CD8+ depletion followed by anti-CD4 microbead selection was applied to cryopreserved cells.

Broader study findings: 8/27 top patient clones versus 2/35 control clones were TRBV06-family.

TCRdb's copy holds only in-frame clones and misses some; the assay was immunoSEQ multiplex PCR. Among approximately 4,100 clones listed, around 74% were seen once. This CDR3 is 13 amino acids long. Losses at the gene ends were 3 bases for V and 3 bases for J; bases not matched to a gene: 1. Germline V CDR1 and CDR2: LGHNA, YSLEER. The source is a man aged 70 or older with CD4+ T-cell large granular lymphocyte leukemia. V gene TRBV4-3 combines with J gene TRBJ2-7; 8 nucleotides agree with TRBD2. Source material: PBMCs. This CDR3 reads CASSQGLDYEQYF. Here the CDR3 DNA reads TGCGCCAGCAGCCAGGGACTAGACTACGAGCAGTACTTC.